This is a list of T cell receptor beta chains from one sample in a study of blood T cells in healthy people across ages. MiXCR, applied by TCRdb to the 5' RACE reads, yields one record per CDR3 protein. The sample has approximately 2,000,000 distinct CDR3 sequences; approximately 40% are singletons. Sequencing was performed on blood. These receptor sequences come from a human donor in good health. Each CDR3 is given with its conserved first and last residue.

CDR3aa: CASSLQGELAGGEQFF
len: 16
v_gene: TRBV11-3

CDR3aa: CASSSAGLAVTDTQYF
len: 16
v_gene: TRBV6-6

CDR3aa: CASSLAQGKYGYTF
len: 14
v_gene: TRBV7-2

CDR3aa: CASSVAVSSYNEQVF
len: 15
v_gene: TRBV9

CDR3aa: CASSPGTGRMYGYTF
len: 15
v_gene: TRBV7-9

CDR3aa: CASSDERTGHLYTF
len: 14
v_gene: TRBV6-1

CDR3aa: CASSLSSPWAPGGYEQYF
len: 18
v_gene: TRBV27

CDR3aa: CASSTDSNYEQYF
len: 13
v_gene: TRBV12-3/TRBV12-4

CDR3aa: CASSLDRQGEGYGYTF
len: 16
v_gene: TRBV5-1

CDR3aa: CASSLPLSRGHGEQYF
len: 16
v_gene: TRBV7-2

CDR3aa: CSVEGDGPSYEQYF
len: 14
v_gene: TRBV29-1

CDR3aa: CSVEEQGGNTIYF
len: 13
v_gene: TRBV29-1

CDR3aa: CASSTWGQTYNEQFF
len: 15
v_gene: TRBV7-2

CDR3aa: CASSLGQGTTFF
len: 12
v_gene: TRBV6-4

CDR3aa: CSAGTGAPDTQYF
len: 13
v_gene: TRBV20-1

CDR3aa: CASSRRGRGEAQYF
len: 14
v_gene: TRBV7-2

CDR3aa: CNIVGTGRYEQYF
len: 13
v_gene: TRBV3-1

CDR3aa: CASSLILSEFYEQYF
len: 15
v_gene: TRBV5-5

CDR3aa: CASSTSGGGPYEQYF
len: 15
v_gene: TRBV12-3/TRBV12-4